This section outlines one T cell receptor beta chain sequence together with its context. These data come from a study of CD8 T cells in Susac syndrome. CDR1 and CDR2 from the germline V gene are MRHNA and SNTAGT. The CDR3 runs to 15 residues. Deletions cut 3 bases from V and 3 bases from J, with 11 bases between. Reverse transcription of roughly 0.5 to 1 ug RNA was carried out with random hexamers. In TCRdb, the immunoSEQ multiplex PCR reads were re-called with MiXCR into one record per CDR3 protein. The sample consists of 150,000 or so distinct CDR3 sequences, just under 95% of them appearing once. The sequence was obtained from a human donor with multiple sclerosis. Material: CD8+ T cells from PBMCs. The genes are TRBV6-4 and TRBJ2-2, with TRBD1 as a possible D gene (5 bases). The CDR3 sequence is CASSEGAKHTGELFF. The CDR3 DNA reads TGTGCCAGCAGTGAAGGGGCCAAACACACCGGGGAGCTGTTTTTT.